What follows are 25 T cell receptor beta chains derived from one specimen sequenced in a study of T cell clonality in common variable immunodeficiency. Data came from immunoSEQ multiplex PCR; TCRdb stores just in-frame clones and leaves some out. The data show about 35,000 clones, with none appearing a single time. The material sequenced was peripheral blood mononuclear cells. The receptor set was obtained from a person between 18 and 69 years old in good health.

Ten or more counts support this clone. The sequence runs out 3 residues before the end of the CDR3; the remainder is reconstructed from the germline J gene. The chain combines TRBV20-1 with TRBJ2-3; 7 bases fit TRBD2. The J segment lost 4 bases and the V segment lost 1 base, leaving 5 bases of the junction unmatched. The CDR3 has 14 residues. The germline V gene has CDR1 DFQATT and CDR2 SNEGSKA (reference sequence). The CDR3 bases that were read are TGCAGTGCTAGAGTAACTAGCGCTTCAGATACG. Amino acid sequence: CSARVTSASDT. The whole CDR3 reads CSARVTSASDTQYF.

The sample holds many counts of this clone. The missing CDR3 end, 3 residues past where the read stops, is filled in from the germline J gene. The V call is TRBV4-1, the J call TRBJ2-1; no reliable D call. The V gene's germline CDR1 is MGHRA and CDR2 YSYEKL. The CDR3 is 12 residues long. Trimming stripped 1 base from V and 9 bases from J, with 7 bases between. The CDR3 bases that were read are TGCGCCAGCAGCCAAGGTCCGGGTGAG. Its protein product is CASSQGPGE. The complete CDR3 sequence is CASSQGPGEQFF.

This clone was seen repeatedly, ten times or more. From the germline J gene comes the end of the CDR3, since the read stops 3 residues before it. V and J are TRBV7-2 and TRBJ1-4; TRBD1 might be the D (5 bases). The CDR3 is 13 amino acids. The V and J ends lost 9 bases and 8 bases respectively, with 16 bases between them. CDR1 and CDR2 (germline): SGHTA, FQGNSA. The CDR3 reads CASTLRDSEKLFF. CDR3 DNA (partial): TGTGCCAGTACCCTCCGGGACTCCGAAAAA.

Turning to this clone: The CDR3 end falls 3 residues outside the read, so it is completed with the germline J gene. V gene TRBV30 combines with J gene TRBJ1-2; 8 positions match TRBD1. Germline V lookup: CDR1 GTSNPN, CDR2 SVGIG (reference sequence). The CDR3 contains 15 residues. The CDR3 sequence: CAWSVQGERTDTYTF. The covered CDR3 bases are TGTGCCTGGAGTGTACAGGGGGAACGCACAGATACC.

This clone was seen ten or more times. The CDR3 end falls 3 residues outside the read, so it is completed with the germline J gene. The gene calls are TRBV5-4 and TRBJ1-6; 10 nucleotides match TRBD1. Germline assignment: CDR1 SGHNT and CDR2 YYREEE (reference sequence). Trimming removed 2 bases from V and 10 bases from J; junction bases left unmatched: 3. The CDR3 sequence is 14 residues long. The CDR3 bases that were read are TGTGCCAGCAGCTTTGGACAGGGGGGGTCACCC. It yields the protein CASSFGQGGSP. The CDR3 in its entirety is CASSFGQGGSPLHF. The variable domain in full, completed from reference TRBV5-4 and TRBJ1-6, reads ETGVTQSPTHLIKTRGQQVTLRCSSQSGHNTVSWYQQALGQGPQFIFQYYREEENGRGNFPPRFSGLQFPNYSSELNVNALELDDSALYLCASSFGQGGSPLHFGNGTRLTVT.

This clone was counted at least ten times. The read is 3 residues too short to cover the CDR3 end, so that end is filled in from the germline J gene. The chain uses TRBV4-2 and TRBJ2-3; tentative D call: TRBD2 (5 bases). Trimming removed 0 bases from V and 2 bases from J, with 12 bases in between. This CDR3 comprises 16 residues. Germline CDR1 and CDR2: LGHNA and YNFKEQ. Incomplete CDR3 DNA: TGTGCCAGCAGCCAAGATATCGTAGCGCCCACAGATACG. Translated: CASSQDIVAPTDT. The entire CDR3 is CASSQDIVAPTDTQYF.

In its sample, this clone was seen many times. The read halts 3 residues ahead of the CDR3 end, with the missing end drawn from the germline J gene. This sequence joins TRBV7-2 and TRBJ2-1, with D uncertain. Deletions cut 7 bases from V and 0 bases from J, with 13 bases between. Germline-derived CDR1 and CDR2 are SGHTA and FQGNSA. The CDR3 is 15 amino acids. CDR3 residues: CASTPAAGSYNEQFF. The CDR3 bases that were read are TGTGCCAGCACCCCGGCGGCCGGCTCCTACAATGAG.

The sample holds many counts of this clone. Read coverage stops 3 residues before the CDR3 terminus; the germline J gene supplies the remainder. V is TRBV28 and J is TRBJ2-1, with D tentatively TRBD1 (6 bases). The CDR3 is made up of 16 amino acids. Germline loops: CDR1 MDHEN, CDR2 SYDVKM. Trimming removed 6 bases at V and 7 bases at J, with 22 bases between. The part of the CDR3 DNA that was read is TGTGCCAGCAGGTGGTTTAACACAGGGACAAGGAATGAG. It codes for CASRWFNTGTRNE. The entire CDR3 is CASRWFNTGTRNEQFF. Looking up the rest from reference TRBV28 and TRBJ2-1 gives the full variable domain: DVKVTQSSRYLVKRTGEKVFLECVQDMDHENMFWYRQDPGLGLRLIYFSYDVKMKEKGDIPEGYSVSREKKERFSLILESASTNQTSMYLCASRWFNTGTRNEQFFGPGTRLTVL.

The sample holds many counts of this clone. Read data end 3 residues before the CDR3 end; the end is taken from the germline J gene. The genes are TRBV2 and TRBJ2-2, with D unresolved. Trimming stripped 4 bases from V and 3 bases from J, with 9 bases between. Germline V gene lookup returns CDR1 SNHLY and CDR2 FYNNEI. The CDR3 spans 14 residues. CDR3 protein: CASSVAVYTGELFF. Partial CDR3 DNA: TGTGCCAGCAGTGTGGCAGTTTACACCGGGGAG.

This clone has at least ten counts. The CDR3 here is CASSLGRTHQETQYF. Partial CDR3 DNA: TGTGCCAGCAGCTTAGGGCGGACACACCAAGAGACC. The V call is TRBV7-3, the J call TRBJ2-5; weak D call: TRBD1 (5 bases). The DNA ends 3 residues before the CDR3 does, and the rest of the CDR3 is filled in from the germline J gene. The CDR3 loop spans 15 amino acids. Trimming pared 2 bases from V and 0 bases from J, leaving 10 bases between. Per the germline V gene, CDR1 is SGHTA and CDR2 is FQGTGA.

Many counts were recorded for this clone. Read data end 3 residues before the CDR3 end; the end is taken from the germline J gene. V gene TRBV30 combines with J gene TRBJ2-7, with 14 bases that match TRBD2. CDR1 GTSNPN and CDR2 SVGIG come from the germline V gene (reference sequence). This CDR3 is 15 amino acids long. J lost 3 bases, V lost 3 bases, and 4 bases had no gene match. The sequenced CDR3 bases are TGTGCCTGGAGCGATGGGACTAGCGGGAGCTACGAG. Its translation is CAWSDGTSGSYE. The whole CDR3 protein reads CAWSDGTSGSYEQYF.

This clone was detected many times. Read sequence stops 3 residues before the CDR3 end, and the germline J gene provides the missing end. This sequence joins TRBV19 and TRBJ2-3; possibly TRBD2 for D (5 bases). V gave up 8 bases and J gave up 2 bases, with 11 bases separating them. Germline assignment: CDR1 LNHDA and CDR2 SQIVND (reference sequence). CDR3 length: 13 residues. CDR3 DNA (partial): TGTGCCAGTCGCCGAGGGTCCACAGATACG. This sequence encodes CASRRGSTDT. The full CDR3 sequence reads CASRRGSTDTQYF.

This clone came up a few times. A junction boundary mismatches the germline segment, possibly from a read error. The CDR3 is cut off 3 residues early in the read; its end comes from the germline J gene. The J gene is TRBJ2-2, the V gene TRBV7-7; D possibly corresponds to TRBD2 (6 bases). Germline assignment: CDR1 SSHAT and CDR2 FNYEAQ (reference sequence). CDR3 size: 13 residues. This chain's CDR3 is CASRRGGTGELFF. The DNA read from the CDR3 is TGTGCTAGCAGGAGGGGAGGAACCGGGGAG.

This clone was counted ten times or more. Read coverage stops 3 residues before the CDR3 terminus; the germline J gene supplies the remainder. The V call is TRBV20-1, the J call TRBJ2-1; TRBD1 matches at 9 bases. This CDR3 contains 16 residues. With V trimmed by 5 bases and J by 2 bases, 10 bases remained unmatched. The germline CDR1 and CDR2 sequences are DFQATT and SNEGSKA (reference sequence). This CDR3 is CSAGGQGKRTYNEQFF. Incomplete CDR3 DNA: TGCAGTGCTGGAGGACAGGGGAAGAGAACCTACAATGAG.

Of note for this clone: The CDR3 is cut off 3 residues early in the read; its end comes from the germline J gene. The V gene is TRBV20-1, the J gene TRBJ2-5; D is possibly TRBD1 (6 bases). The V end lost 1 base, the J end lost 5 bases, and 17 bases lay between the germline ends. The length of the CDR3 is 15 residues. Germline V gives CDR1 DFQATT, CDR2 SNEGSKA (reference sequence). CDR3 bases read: TGCAGTGCTAGAGCACCGACAGGCAGAGAGGAGACC. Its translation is CSARAPTGREET. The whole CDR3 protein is CSARAPTGREETQYF.

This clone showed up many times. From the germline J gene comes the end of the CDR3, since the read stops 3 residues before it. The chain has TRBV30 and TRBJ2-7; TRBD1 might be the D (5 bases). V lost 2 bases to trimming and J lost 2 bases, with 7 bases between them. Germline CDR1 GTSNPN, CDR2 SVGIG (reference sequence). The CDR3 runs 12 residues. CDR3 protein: CAWSRTTYEQYF. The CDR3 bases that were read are TGTGCCTGGAGTAGGACAACCTACGAG. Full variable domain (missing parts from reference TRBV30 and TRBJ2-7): SQTIHQWPATLVQPVGSPLSLECTVEGTSNPNLYWYRQAAGRGLQLLFYSVGIGQISSEVPQNLSASRPQDRQFILSSKKLLLSDSGFYLCAWSRTTYEQYFGPGTRLTVT.

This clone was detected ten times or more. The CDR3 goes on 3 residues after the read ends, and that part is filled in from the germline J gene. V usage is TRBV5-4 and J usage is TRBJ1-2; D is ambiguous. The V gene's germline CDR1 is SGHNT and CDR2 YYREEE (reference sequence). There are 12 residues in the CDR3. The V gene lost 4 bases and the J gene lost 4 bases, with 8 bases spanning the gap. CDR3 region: CASSVDSYGYTF. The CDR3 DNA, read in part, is TGTGCCAGCAGCGTTGACTCCTATGGC.

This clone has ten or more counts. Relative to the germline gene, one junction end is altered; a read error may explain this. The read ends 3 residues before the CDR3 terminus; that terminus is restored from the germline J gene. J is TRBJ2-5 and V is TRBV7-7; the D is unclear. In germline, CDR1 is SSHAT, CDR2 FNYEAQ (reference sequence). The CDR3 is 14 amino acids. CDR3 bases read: TGTGCTAGCAGCTTAGGAGATAGCCAAGAGACC. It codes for CASSLGDSQET. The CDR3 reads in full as CASSLGDSQETQYF.

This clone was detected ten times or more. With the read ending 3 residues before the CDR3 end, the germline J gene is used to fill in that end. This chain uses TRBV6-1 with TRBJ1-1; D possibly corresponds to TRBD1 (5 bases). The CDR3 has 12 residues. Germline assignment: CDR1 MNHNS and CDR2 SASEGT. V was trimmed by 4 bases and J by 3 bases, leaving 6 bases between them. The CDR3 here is CASSVRDTEAFF. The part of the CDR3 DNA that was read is TGTGCCAGCAGTGTCAGGGACACTGAA.

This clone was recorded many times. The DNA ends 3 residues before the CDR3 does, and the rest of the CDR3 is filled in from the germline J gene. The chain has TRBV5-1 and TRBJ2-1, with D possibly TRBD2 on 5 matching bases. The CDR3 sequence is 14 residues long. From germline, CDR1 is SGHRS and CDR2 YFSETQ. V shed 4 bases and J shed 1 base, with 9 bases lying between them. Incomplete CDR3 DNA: TGCGCCAGCAGCGGCGGCGGGTCCTACAATGAG. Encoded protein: CASSGGGSYNE. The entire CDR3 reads CASSGGGSYNEQFF.

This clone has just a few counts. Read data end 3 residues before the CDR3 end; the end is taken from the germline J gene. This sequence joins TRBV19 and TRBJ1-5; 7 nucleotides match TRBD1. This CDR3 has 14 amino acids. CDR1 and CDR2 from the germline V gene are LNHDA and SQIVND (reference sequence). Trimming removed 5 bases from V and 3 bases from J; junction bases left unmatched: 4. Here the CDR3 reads CASSAGQINQPQHF. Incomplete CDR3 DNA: TGTGCCAGTAGTGCGGGACAGATCAATCAGCCC.

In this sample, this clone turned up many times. The covered CDR3 bases are TGCGCCAGCAGCGGAGGACAGGGGGCTCTATCGGGTGAG. Encoded protein: CASSGGQGALSGE. The CDR3 as a whole reads CASSGGQGALSGEQFF. This rearrangement joins TRBV5-1 to TRBJ2-1; 11 bases map to TRBD1. The read halts 3 residues ahead of the CDR3 end, with the missing end drawn from the germline J gene. V was clipped by 4 bases and J by 9 bases; unmatched bases: 12. The CDR3 totals 16 residues. Germline lookup yields CDR1 SGHRS and CDR2 YFSETQ.

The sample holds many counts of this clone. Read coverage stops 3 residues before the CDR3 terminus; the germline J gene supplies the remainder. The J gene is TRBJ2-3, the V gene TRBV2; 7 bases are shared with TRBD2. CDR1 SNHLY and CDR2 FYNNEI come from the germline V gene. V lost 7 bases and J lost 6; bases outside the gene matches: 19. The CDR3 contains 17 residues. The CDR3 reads CASTPLGGRELLDTQYF. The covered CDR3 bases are TGTGCCAGCACCCCCCTCGGTGGGCGGGAGTTGTTGGATACG.

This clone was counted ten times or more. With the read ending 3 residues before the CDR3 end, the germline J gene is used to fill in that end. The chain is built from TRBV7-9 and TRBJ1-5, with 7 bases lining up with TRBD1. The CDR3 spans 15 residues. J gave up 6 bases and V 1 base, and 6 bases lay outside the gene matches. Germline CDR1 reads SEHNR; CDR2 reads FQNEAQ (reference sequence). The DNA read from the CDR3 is TGTGCCAGCAGCTTAGTTTACAGGGGCCGTCAGCCC. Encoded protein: CASSLVYRGRQP. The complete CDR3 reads CASSLVYRGRQPQHF.

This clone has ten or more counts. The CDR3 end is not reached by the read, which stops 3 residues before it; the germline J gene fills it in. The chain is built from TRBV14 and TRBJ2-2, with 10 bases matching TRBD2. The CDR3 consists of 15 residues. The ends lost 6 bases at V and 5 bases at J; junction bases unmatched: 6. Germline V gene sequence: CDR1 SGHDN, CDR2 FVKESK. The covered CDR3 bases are TGTGCCAGCAGACCTAGCGGGAGCCGAACCGGGGAG. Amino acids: CASRPSGSRTGE. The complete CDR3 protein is CASRPSGSRTGELFF. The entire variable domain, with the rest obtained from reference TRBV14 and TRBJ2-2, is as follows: EAGVTQFPSHSVIEKGQTVTLRCDPISGHDNLYWYRRVMGKEIKFLLHFVKESKQDESGMPNNRFLAERTGGTYSTLKVQPAELEDSGVYFCASRPSGSRTGELFFGEGSRLTVL.